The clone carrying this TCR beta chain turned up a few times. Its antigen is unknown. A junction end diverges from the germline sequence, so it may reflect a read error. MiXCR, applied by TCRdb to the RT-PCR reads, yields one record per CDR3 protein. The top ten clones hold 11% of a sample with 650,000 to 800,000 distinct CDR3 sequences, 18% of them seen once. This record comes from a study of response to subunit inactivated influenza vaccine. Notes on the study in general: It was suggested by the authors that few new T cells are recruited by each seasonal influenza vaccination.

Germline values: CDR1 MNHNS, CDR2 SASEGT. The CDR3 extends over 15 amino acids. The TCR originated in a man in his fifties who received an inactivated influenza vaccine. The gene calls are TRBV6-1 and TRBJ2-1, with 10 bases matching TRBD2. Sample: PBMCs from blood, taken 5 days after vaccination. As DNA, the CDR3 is TGTGCCAGCAGAGAAGCGGGGGGGCAGTACAATGAGCAGTTCTTC. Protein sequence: CASREAGGQYNEQFF.